These T cell receptor beta chains were read from a single sample in a study of blood T cell repertoires in COVID-19. Method: immunoSEQ multiplex PCR; TCRdb's copy keeps in-frame clones and lacks some. Counted here are 400,000 or so clones, about 90% occurring once; the ten biggest clones make up roughly 0.78%. Sequencing used peripheral blood. The receptors here all came from a man aged 18 to 29 with COVID-19, enrolled during active disease. CDR3s include the opening cysteine and the closing phenylalanine or tryptophan. D genes are given only for firm matches.

j_call d_call cdr3_length v_call cdr3_aa
TRBJ2-7 . 16 TRBV7-9 CASSLPGQRLSYEQYF
TRBJ1-1 TRBD1 15 TRBV18 CASSPSGTASTEAFF
TRBJ2-7 TRBD2 15 TRBV3-1/TRBV3-2 CASSQLAGAPYEQYF
TRBJ2-1 TRBD2 17 TRBV15 CATSGLAGASSYNEQFF
TRBJ2-1 TRBD2 14 TRBV2 CASTTSGVGNEQFF
TRBJ2-1 TRBD2 18 TRBV9 CASSVVGVTGGGGNEQFF
TRBJ2-1 TRBD2 15 TRBV19 CASRTGTRGNNEQFF
TRBJ2-3 TRBD2 12 TRBV27 CASRSGVDTQYF
TRBJ2-1 . 15 TRBV10-3 CAISDPGHLYNEQFF
TRBJ1-6 . 16 TRBV9 CASSVGAASYNSPLHF
TRBJ2-5 . 14 TRBV2 CASLDKRLGETQYF
TRBJ2-2 . 13 TRBV30 CAWRAQTVGELFF
TRBJ2-1 . 11 TRBV13 CASSFESEQFF
TRBJ2-2 TRBD2 17 TRBV11-3 CASSSWGREGNTGELFF
TRBJ1-4 . 16 TRBV2 CASSEGGMGSNEKLFF
TRBJ2-6 . 15 TRBV15 CATSRGRPGANVLTF
TRBJ1-1 . 11 TRBV20-1 CSAPGAGEAFF
TRBJ1-3 TRBD1 17 TRBV19 CASSMATGAISGNTIYF
TRBJ2-2 . 13 TRBV5-1 CASTLSEAGELFF
TRBJ2-7 TRBD1 13 TRBV6-5 CASSPTGGHEQYF
TRBJ2-4 . 11 TRBV20-1 CSANAGNIQYF
TRBJ1-2 TRBD1 13 TRBV2 CASSNTGDYGYTF
TRBJ2-3 TRBD2 14 TRBV5-1 CASSPSGEGDTQYF
TRBJ2-5 . 16 TRBV2 CASSENGRYYAETQYF
TRBJ1-1 . 12 TRBV28 CASSFWATEAFF
TRBJ2-5 . 14 TRBV18 CASLKTAPQETQYF
TRBJ2-5 TRBD2 15 TRBV19 CASSITWGGQETQYF
TRBJ2-1 TRBD2 16 TRBV7-2 CASSSISSGMYNEQFF